Presented here are 4 T cell receptor beta chains from one specimen sequenced in a study of Ad26.COV2.S vaccination and SARS-CoV-2 variants. TCRdb's table, derived via immunoSEQ multiplex PCR, lists solely in-frame clones and lacks some. Among tens of thousands of clones listed, 82% were seen once. Material: peripheral blood, obtained after recovery from COVID-19. These receptors originate from a human donor who had recovered from COVID-19.

Here the CDR3 DNA reads TGCGCCAGCAGCTTGGTCCAGGGTATCCCGGAGCAGTACTTC. This codes for CASSLVQGIPEQYF. J is TRBJ2-7 and V is TRBV5-1; D is perhaps TRBD1 (5 bases). Germline-derived CDR1 and CDR2 are SGHRS and YFSETQ. The CDR3 has 14 residues. Trimming stripped 0 bases from V and 7 bases from J, with 14 bases between.

This clone has just a few counts. The chain uses TRBV7-2 and TRBJ2-5; D is unclear. CDR1 and CDR2 (germline): SGHTA, FQGNSA. Trimming took off 5 bases at V and 5 bases at J, with 15 bases between the two ends. The CDR3 consists of 14 residues. This CDR3 reads CASSAAGAGETQYF. In DNA, the CDR3 is TGTGCCAGCAGCGCGGCCGGAGCCGGGGAGACCCAGTACTTC.

The chain couples TRBV5-4 to TRBJ2-1, with D tentatively TRBD1 (6 bases). The CDR3 has 13 residues. V was cut by 3 bases and J by 5 bases, with 9 bases left in between. CDR1 SGHNT and CDR2 YYREEE come from the germline V gene (reference sequence). The CDR3 here is CASSSQGNNEQFF. CDR3 sequence (DNA): TGTGCCAGCAGCTCCCAGGGGAACAATGAGCAGTTCTTC.

This chain joins TRBV14 and TRBJ2-4; TRBD1 matches 8 bases. The CDR3 runs to 18 residues. Germline values: CDR1 SGHDN, CDR2 FVKESK. V lost 0 bases and J lost 1; bases outside the gene matches: 8. The CDR3 DNA reads as TGTGCCAGCAGCCAAGATCTAGGCGACAGGGGTGCCAAAAACATTCAGTACTTC. The encoded protein is CASSQDLGDRGAKNIQYF.